The subject of this entry is one T cell receptor beta chain. Original processing methods: Scientists estimated how many nucleated cells there were by amplifying reference gene primers. Some clones are missing from TCRdb's copy, which holds only in-frame ones; the method was immunoSEQ multiplex PCR. V, J and clone size reflect that table, while D and trimming were determined from the DNA. Here the sample spans about 230,000 clones, 70% to 90% being singletons. The CDR3 length is 15 residues. The junction had 10 bases not matched to a gene; V was cut back by 4 bases and J by 7 bases. Germline V lookup: CDR1 LGHNA, CDR2 YSLEER. These data come from a study of blood T cell repertoires in COVID-19. Study overall: Donors in the United States, Italy and Spain gave samples during acute or convalescent COVID-19. T cells, B-cell-depleted T cells, or PBMCs supplied cDNA or gDNA.

The sequenced sample consisted of peripheral blood. This clonotype was sampled from a man between 40 and 49 years old with acute or convalescent COVID-19. The rearrangement joins TRBV4-3 to TRBJ1-5, with 7 positions matching TRBD1. The CDR3 nucleotides are TGCGCCAGCAGCCCAAGTAAGGGGGCAACACAGCCCCAGCATTTT. Encoded protein: CASSPSKGATQPQHF.